This TCR beta chain was profiled in a study of T cells after yellow fever vaccination. Study-level points and caveats: Once the booster was given, most primary-vaccination clones reappeared, at around 95% for CD4 and more than 85% for CD8. FACS-sorted repertoires could harbor abundant contaminating bulk-population clonotypes. By day 5 rather than day 15, the secondary response had peaked, though it was weaker.

Researchers made TCR cDNA using 5'RACE template switching, and this step added a universal primer site and UMIs. One entry per CDR3 protein results from TCRdb running MiXCR on the 5' RACE reads. The table has hundreds of thousands of distinct CDR3 sequences, around 20% seen once. V lost 3 bases to trimming and J lost 10 bases, with 7 bases between them. CDR3 length: 11 amino acids. Germline CDR1 and CDR2: SGHTA and FQGNSA. This clonotype was seen ten or more times. As yet, its antigen is unknown. Sequencing used PBMCs, obtained before the yellow fever booster vaccination. The chain joins TRBV7-2 to TRBJ2-1; no clear D gene. This clonotype was obtained from a man aged 18 to 30 who received the YFV17D yellow fever vaccine. The CDR3 DNA reads as TGTGCCAGCAGCTTCGCAATCGAGCAGTTCTTC. Its protein product is CASSFAIEQFF.